Listed here are 10 T cell receptor beta chains from one sample, sequenced in a study of cytomegalovirus exposure and HLA in healthy donors. Both 60 Vbeta primers and 13 Jbeta primers went into the PCR. The assay was immunoSEQ multiplex PCR, and TCRdb's table has in-frame clones only and misses some. The table lists tens of thousands of clones, roughly 75% of them singletons, with approximately 7.8% in the top ten. The sample comprised PBMCs. These TCRs come from a man aged 55-75 years in good health and CMV-seropositive.

The CDR3 sequence is CASTTSQGEKLFF. DNA of the CDR3: TGTGCCAGCACTACGTCCCAGGGTGAAAAACTGTTTTTT. The rearrangement uses TRBV2 and TRBJ1-4; the D gene is possibly TRBD1 (5 bases). The CDR3 has 13 residues. V lost 7 bases and J 7 bases, leaving 13 bases between the germline ends. Germline V CDR1 and CDR2: SNHLY, FYNNEI.

The gene calls are TRBV29-1 and TRBJ1-4, with a possible D match to TRBD1 (5 bases). The CDR3 spans 15 residues. V lost 1 base and J 9 bases, leaving 18 bases between the germline ends. In germline, CDR1 is SQVTM, CDR2 ANQGSEA. The CDR3 sequence: CSVEADSGDYQKLFF. For the CDR3, the DNA is TGCAGCGTTGAAGCAGACAGTGGAGATTACCAAAAACTGTTTTTT.

This clone was seen only a few times. The V gene is TRBV11-2, the J gene TRBJ1-2; D is perhaps TRBD1 (5 bases). The CDR3 length is 15 residues. Germline-derived CDR1 and CDR2 are SGHAT and FQNNGV. Trimming left V 0 bases short and J 8 bases short, with 16 bases between. The CDR3 loop is CASSLEGATPGGYTF. The CDR3 region has the DNA TGTGCCAGCAGCTTAGAAGGGGCCACCCCCGGGGGCTACACCTTC.

This clone was seen a few times. The CDR3 DNA reads as TGTGCCAGCAGGGGGACAGGGCGTGGGACTGAAGCTTTCTTT. Its protein product is CASRGTGRGTEAFF. The chain employs TRBV2 and TRBJ1-1, with 9 nucleotides matching TRBD1. The germline CDR1 and CDR2 sequences are SNHLY and FYNNEI. V lost 6 bases to trimming and J lost 5 bases; unmatched junction nucleotides: 7. CDR3 size: 14 residues.

V usage is TRBV5-5 and J usage is TRBJ2-5, with 7 bases fitting TRBD1. Germline CDR1 and CDR2: SGHKS and YYEKEE (reference sequence). CDR3 length: 16 residues. Unmatched junction bases numbered 10, after V lost 2 bases and J lost 3 bases. The CDR3 is CASSLAGGPRKETQYF. Written as DNA, the CDR3 is TGTGCCAGCAGCTTAGCAGGGGGACCAAGGAAAGAGACCCAGTACTTC.

The V gene is TRBV7-2, the J gene TRBJ2-5; 8 bases agree with TRBD2. The CDR3 is made up of 14 amino acids. V gave up 4 bases and J gave up 5 bases; unmatched junction bases: 6. Per the germline V gene, CDR1 is SGHTA and CDR2 is FQGNSA. The CDR3 DNA is TGTGCCAGCAGCTCGACCAGCGGGAGCGAGACCCAGTACTTC. Protein sequence: CASSSTSGSETQYF.

CDR3: CASSATGGSEAFF. The CDR3, as DNA: TGTGCCAGCAGTGCGACGGGGGGATCTGAAGCTTTCTTT. The chain uses TRBV6-5 and TRBJ1-1, with TRBD1 as a possible D gene (5 bases). CDR1 is MNHEY and CDR2 is SVGAGI in the germline V gene. V lost 5 bases, J lost 6 bases, and 13 bases lay in between. There are 13 residues in the CDR3.

V usage is TRBV5-1 and J usage is TRBJ2-7, with 11 bases identical to TRBD1. This CDR3 is built from 16 residues. CDR1 is SGHRS and CDR2 is YFSETQ in the germline V gene. V shed 0 bases, J shed 1 base, and the junction held 3 bases outside the gene matches. The CDR3 spells CASSLDGTGGSYEQYF. CDR3 sequence (DNA): TGCGCCAGCAGCTTGGACGGGACAGGGGGTTCCTACGAGCAGTACTTC.

The chain has TRBV11-2 and TRBJ2-5, with 8 bases that match TRBD1. J gave up 4 bases and V 0 bases, and 4 bases lay outside the gene matches. This CDR3 contains 15 residues. Per germline, CDR1 SGHAT and CDR2 FQNNGV. The CDR3 DNA is TGTGCCAGCAGCTTAGACAGGGGGCGGGGAGAGACCCAGTACTTC. Translating gives CASSLDRGRGETQYF.

The table lists this clone with a few counts. The chain is built from TRBV5-8 and TRBJ1-5; a weak D match, TRBD1 (5 bases). Germline V gives CDR1 SGHTS, CDR2 YDEGEE. The CDR3 length is 15 residues. Between the trimmed V and J ends, which lost 1 base and 2 bases, there was a span of 10 bases. The DNA for the CDR3 is TGTGCCAGCAGCTTGTCAGGGTATCGCAATCAGCCCCAGCATTTT. Its translation is CASSLSGYRNQPQHF.